Listed here are 19 T cell receptor beta chains from one sample, sequenced in a study of T cells in Graves' hyperthyroidism and ophthalmopathy. RNA transcripts served as the template for amplifying TCR beta CDR3 regions. First-round RT-PCR with HTBI primers amplified the TCR CDR3 region. In TCRdb, the multiplex PCR reads were re-called with MiXCR into one record per CDR3 protein. The sample has 530,000 or so distinct CDR3 sequences; around a quarter are singletons. The specimen sequenced was blood. The receptor source for this set is a young woman with Graves' ophthalmopathy.

This clonotype was seen ten or more times. The chain carries TRBV7-8 and TRBJ1-5; tentatively, D is TRBD1 (5 bases). The CDR3 loop spans 15 amino acids. Looked up from germline, CDR1 is SGHVS and CDR2 is FQNEAQ. V was trimmed by 5 bases and J by 5 bases, leaving 16 bases between them. The CDR3 region is CASSLDRGEHQPQHF. The CDR3 bases are TGTGCCAGCAGCCTGGACCGGGGGGAGCATCAGCCCCAGCATTTT.

This clonotype showed up many times. The chain uses TRBV6-1 and TRBJ1-1, with unresolved D. The germline V gene has CDR1 MNHNS and CDR2 SASEGT. The CDR3 length is 14 residues. Deletions cut 6 bases from V and 0 bases from J, with 11 bases between. CDR3 residues: CASRNPQLNTEAFF. The CDR3 DNA reads TGTGCCAGCAGGAACCCACAGTTGAACACTGAAGCTTTCTTT.

This clonotype has only a few counts. The chain combines TRBV7-2 with TRBJ1-2; 9 bases fit TRBD1. CDR1 and CDR2 (germline): SGHTA, FQGNSA. The CDR3 runs to 13 residues. The ends lost 2 bases at V and 7 bases at J; junction bases unmatched: 2. The CDR3 loop is CASSLRTGVGYTF. In DNA, the CDR3 is TGTGCCAGCAGCTTAAGGACAGGGGTTGGCTACACCTTC.

This clonotype was found many times. The J gene is TRBJ1-2, the V gene TRBV5-1, with 7 bases matching TRBD1. Germline-derived CDR1 and CDR2 are SGHRS and YFSETQ. The CDR3 runs 16 residues. The J segment lost 4 bases and the V segment lost 2 bases, leaving 11 bases of the junction unmatched. CDR3 loop: CASSLPGQSTGYGYTF. In DNA form, the CDR3 reads TGCGCCAGCAGCTTACCGGGACAGAGTACAGGCTATGGCTACACCTTC.

This clonotype was recorded many times. The chain joins TRBV6-2 or TRBV6-3 to TRBJ1-1; D unclear. Trimming removed 5 bases from V and 0 bases from J, with 13 bases in between. The CDR3 contains 15 residues. Germline assignment: CDR1 MNHEY and CDR2 SVGEGT. The DNA for the CDR3 is TGTGCCAGCAGTCTAGCCGGGCTATTGAACACTGAAGCTTTCTTT. Its protein is CASSLAGLLNTEAFF.

This clonotype has just a few counts. CDR3 DNA sequence: TGTGCCAGCAGTGCCTTGGGACAGGGAAGCTCCTACGAGCAGTACTTC. It specifies CASSALGQGSSYEQYF. This chain links TRBV25-1 with TRBJ2-7; 9 positions agree with TRBD1. CDR1 MGHDK and CDR2 SYGVNS come from the germline V gene. Unmatched junction bases numbered 7, after V lost 4 bases and J lost 0 bases. The CDR3 is made up of 16 amino acids.

This clonotype was detected ten times or more. This chain uses TRBV24-1 with TRBJ1-1, with D hard to call. The germline V and J ends were trimmed by 3 bases and 7 bases, with 8 bases remaining between them. This CDR3 is 12 amino acids long. Germline CDR1 reads KGHDR; CDR2 reads SFDVKD. The CDR3 reads CATSDNWGEAFF. CDR3 nucleotides: TGTGCCACCAGTGATAATTGGGGTGAAGCTTTCTTT.

This clonotype was seen repeatedly, ten times or more. This rearrangement joins TRBV20-1 to TRBJ2-4, with a tentative D call TRBD2 (5 bases). Germline V gene lookup returns CDR1 DFQATT and CDR2 SNEGSKA (reference sequence). The germline V and J ends were trimmed by 0 bases and 6 bases, with 12 bases remaining between them. The CDR3 totals 14 residues. CDR3 loop: CSARDPAAGNIQYF. The CDR3 DNA reads as TGCAGTGCTAGAGATCCGGCGGCGGGAAACATTCAGTACTTC.

This clonotype was recorded at least ten times. V usage is TRBV29-1 and J usage is TRBJ1-1; D gene ambiguous. Germline CDR1 SQVTM, CDR2 ANQGSEA. V gave up 2 bases and J gave up 11 bases, with 18 bases separating them. The CDR3 contains 13 residues. The CDR3 sequence: CSVETPEDLGAFF. CDR3 sequence (DNA): TGCAGCGTTGAAACCCCGGAGGATTTGGGGGCTTTCTTT.

This clonotype was seen at least ten times. The rearrangement links TRBV6-1 to TRBJ1-5, with 9 bases fitting TRBD1. From germline, CDR1 is MNHNS and CDR2 SASEGT. The CDR3 extends over 15 amino acids. With 6 bases clipped from V and 5 bases from J, the junction kept 8 bases outside the gene matches. Here the CDR3 reads CASRAMGQGDQPQHF. CDR3 nucleotide sequence: TGTGCCAGCAGGGCCATGGGACAGGGCGATCAGCCCCAGCATTTT.

The rearrangement links TRBV10-2 to TRBJ1-1, with a tentative D call TRBD1 (6 bases). The CDR3 contains 13 residues. Germline CDR1 WSHSY, CDR2 SAAADI. The V and J ends lost 6 bases and 1 base respectively, with 9 bases between them. This CDR3 reads CASRWTENTEAFF. The CDR3 DNA is TGCGCCAGCAGATGGACAGAGAACACTGAAGCTTTCTTT.

This clonotype has a handful of counts. The chain is built from TRBV4-2 and TRBJ1-5; 10 bases line up with TRBD1. CDR1 is LGHNA and CDR2 is YNFKEQ in the germline V gene. With 4 bases clipped from V and 6 bases from J, the junction kept 12 bases outside the gene matches. This CDR3 contains 17 residues. As DNA, the CDR3 is TGTGCCAGCAGCCCATTGGGGGACAGGGGATGGAGTCAGCCCCAGCATTTT. Its protein is CASSPLGDRGWSQPQHF.

This clonotype was found many times. The chain couples TRBV11-2 to TRBJ2-7; tentatively, D is TRBD1 or TRBD2 (5 bases each). The germline gives CDR1 SGHAT, CDR2 FQNNGV. V lost 1 base to trimming and J lost 0 bases, with 10 bases between them. This CDR3 comprises 15 residues. Written as DNA, the CDR3 is TGTGCCAGCAGCTTAGGAGGGGCTAGCTCCTACGAGCAGTACTTC. Protein sequence: CASSLGGASSYEQYF.

This clonotype was counted ten times or more. This chain joins TRBV5-1 and TRBJ1-2; a possible D gene is TRBD1 (5 bases). The CDR3 spans 15 residues. V was cut by 0 bases and J by 6 bases, with 15 bases left in between. Germline values: CDR1 SGHRS, CDR2 YFSETQ. Here the CDR3 DNA reads TGCGCCAGCAGCTTGGTCGGACTAGAAGGGGATGGCTACACCTTC. Translation: CASSLVGLEGDGYTF.

This clonotype was found once. This is likely a read error, given that the CDR3 carries no conserved phenylalanine or tryptophan at its end. The rearrangement uses TRBV28 and TRBJ1-2, with 12 bases that match TRBD1. V was clipped by 3 bases and J by 2 bases; unmatched bases: 7. The CDR3 sequence is 17 residues long. CDR1 and CDR2 from the germline V gene are MDHEN and SYDVKM. CDR3 sequence (DNA): TGTGCCAGCAGTTTCCCCTCCGGGACAGGGGGCAACTATGGCTACACCTAC. Protein: CASSFPSGTGGNYGYTY.

This chain links TRBV12-3 or TRBV12-4 with TRBJ1-2; TRBD1 is a possible D gene (5 bases). The CDR3 has 13 residues. Trimming shortened V by 3 bases and J by 3 bases, and 8 bases separated the two germline ends. CDR3 in amino acids: CASSLDIYYGYTF. CDR3 in DNA: TGTGCCAGCAGTTTGGACATCTACTATGGCTACACCTTC.

This clonotype was recorded many times. The chain couples TRBV24-1 to TRBJ1-3; D is uncertain. Trimming pared 7 bases from V and 2 bases from J, leaving 8 bases between. This CDR3 contains 13 residues. Germline V gene lookup returns CDR1 KGHDR and CDR2 SFDVKD. Here the CDR3 reads CATRSAAGNTIYF. The CDR3 region has the DNA TGTGCCACCAGGTCCGCGGCTGGAAACACCATATATTTT.

This clonotype was found many times. The rearrangement links TRBV10-3 to TRBJ1-1; no clear D. The germline V gene has CDR1 ENHRY and CDR2 SYGVKD. CDR3 size: 15 residues. V was clipped by 0 bases and J by 0 bases, with 8 bases between them. The CDR3, as DNA: TGTGCCATCAGTGAGTCCACAGAGATGAACACTGAAGCTTTCTTT. This codes for CAISESTEMNTEAFF.

This clonotype was seen at least ten times. The genes are TRBV6-2 or TRBV6-3 and TRBJ1-5, with D possibly being TRBD1 (5 bases). The CDR3 extends over 13 amino acids. Germline values: CDR1 MNHEY, CDR2 SVGEGT. V was cut by 7 bases and J by 3 bases, with 10 bases left in between. This CDR3 reads CASTEQANQPQHF. CDR3 sequence (DNA): TGTGCCAGCACAGAACAGGCCAATCAGCCCCAGCATTTT.